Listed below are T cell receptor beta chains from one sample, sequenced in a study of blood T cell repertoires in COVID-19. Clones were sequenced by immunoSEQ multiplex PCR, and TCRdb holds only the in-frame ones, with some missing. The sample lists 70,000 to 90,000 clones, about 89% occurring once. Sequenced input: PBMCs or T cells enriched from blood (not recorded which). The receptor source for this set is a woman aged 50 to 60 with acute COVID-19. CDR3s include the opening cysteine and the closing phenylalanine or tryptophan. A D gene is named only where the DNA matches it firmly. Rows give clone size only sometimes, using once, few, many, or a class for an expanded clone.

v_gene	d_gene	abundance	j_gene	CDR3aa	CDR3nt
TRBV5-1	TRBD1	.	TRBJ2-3	CASSLGQGAQDTQYF	TGCGCCAGCAGCCTGGGACAGGGGGCACAAGATACGCAGTATTTT
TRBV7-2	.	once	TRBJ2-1	CASSFQGGDFSFF	TGTGCCAGCAGCTTCCAGGGCGGAGACTTTAGTTTCTTC
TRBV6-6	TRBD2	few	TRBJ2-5	CASSPRKPGGSGSFPQETQYF	TGTGCCAGCAGTCCCCGAAAGCCTGGGGGTAGCGGGAGTTTCCCCCAAGAGACCCAGTACTTC
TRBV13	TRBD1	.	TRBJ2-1	CASSPGTGIANEQFF	TGTGCCAGCAGCCCCGGGACAGGGATTGCCAATGAGCAGTTCTTC
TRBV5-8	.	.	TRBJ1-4	CASSLRGGARLTNEKLFF	TGTGCCAGCAGCCTCCGAGGGGGAGCGAGACTAACTAATGAAAAACTGTTTTTT
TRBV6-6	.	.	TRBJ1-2	CASSYSHPANYGYTF	TGTGCCAGCAGTTACAGTCACCCAGCTAACTATGGCTACACCTTC
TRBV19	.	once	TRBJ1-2	CASSMPTGIRDGYTF	TGTGCCAGTAGTATGCCCACAGGGATAAGGGATGGCTACACCTTC
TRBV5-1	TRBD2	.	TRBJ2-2	CASSLEGSGGYTGELFF	TGCGCCAGCAGCTTGGAAGGCAGCGGGGGATACACCGGGGAGCTGTTTTTT
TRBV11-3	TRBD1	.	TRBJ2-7	CASSADLTGKIYEQYF	TGTGCCAGCAGCGCCGACCTGACAGGGAAGATCTACGAGCAGTACTTC
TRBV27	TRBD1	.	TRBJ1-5	CASSSYTGTGHSNQPQHF	TGTGCCAGCAGTTCTTACACCGGGACAGGCCATAGCAATCAGCCCCAGCATTTT
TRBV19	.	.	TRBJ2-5	CASSPLAEGTQTQYF	TGTGCCAGTAGTCCCTTAGCGGAGGGCACTCAGACCCAGTACTTC